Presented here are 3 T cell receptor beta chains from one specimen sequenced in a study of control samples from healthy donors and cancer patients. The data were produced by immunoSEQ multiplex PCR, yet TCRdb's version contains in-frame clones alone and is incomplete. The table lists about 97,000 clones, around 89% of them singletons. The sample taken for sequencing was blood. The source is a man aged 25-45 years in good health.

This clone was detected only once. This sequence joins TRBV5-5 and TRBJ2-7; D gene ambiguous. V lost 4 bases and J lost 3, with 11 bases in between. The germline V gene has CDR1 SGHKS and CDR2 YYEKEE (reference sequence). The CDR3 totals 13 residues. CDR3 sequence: CASSPGPRYEQYF. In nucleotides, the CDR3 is TGTGCCAGCAGCCCTGGGCCTCGCTACGAGCAGTACTTC.

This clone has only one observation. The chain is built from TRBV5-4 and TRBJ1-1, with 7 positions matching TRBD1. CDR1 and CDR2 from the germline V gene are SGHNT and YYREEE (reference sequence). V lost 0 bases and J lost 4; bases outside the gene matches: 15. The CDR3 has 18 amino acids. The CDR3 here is CASSLGRGQSSAPTEAFF. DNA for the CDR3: TGTGCCAGCAGCTTGGGGAGGGGACAGAGTTCCGCCCCCACTGAAGCTTTCTTT. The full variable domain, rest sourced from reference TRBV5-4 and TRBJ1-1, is ETGVTQSPTHLIKTRGQQVTLRCSSQSGHNTVSWYQQALGQGPQFIFQYYREEENGRGNFPPRFSGLQFPNYSSELNVNALELDDSALYLCASSLGRGQSSAPTEAFFGQGTRLTVV.

CDR3 coding DNA: TGTGCCAGCAGCCAAGCGGGTGGCGGGCGCACCGGGGAGCTGTTTTTT. Residues: CASSQAGGGRTGELFF. The chain has TRBV4-2 and TRBJ2-2; D is possibly TRBD2 (5 bases). Germline V CDR1 and CDR2: LGHNA, YNFKEQ. With 1 base removed from V and 4 bases from J, the gap between germline ends came to 13 bases. This CDR3 comprises 16 residues.